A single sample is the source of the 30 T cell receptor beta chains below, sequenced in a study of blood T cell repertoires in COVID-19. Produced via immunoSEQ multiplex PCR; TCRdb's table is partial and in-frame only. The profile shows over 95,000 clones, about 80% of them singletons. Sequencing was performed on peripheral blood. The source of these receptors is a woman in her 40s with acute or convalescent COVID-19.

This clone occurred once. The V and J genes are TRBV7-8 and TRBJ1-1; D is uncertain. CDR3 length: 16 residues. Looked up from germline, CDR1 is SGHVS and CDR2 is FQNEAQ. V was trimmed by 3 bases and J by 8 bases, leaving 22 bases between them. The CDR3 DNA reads TGTGCCAGCAGCTTGGAGGTCAACAGCTACGTCCCGGAAGCTTTCTTT. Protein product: CASSLEVNSYVPEAFF.

The CDR3 protein is CASRPWGQGSYGYTF. As DNA, the CDR3 is TGTGCCAGCAGGCCCTGGGGACAGGGTTCCTATGGCTACACCTTC. V usage is TRBV25-1 and J usage is TRBJ1-2, with TRBD1 identical over 9 bases. V shed 6 bases, J shed 4 bases, and the junction held 9 bases outside the gene matches. This CDR3 has 15 amino acids. Per the germline V gene, CDR1 is MGHDK and CDR2 is SYGVNS.

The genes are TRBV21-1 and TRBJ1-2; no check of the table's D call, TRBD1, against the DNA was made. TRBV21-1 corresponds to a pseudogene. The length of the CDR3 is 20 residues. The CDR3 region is CASSKGHPLSSGRGRYGYTF. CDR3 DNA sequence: TGTGCCAGCAGCAAAGGCCACCCCCTCTCGAGCGGCAGGGGGCGTTATGGCTACACCTTC.

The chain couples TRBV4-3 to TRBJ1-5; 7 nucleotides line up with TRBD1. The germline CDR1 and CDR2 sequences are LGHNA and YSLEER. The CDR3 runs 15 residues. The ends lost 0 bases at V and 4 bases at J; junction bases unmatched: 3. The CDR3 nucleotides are TGCGCCAGCAGCCAAGAGACAGGGCCGAATCAGCCCCAGCATTTT. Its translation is CASSQETGPNQPQHF.

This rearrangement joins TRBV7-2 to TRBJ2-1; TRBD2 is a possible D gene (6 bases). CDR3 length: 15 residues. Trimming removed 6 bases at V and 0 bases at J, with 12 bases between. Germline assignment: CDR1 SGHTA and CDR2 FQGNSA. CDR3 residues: CASSYRGSSYNEQFF. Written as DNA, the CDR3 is TGTGCCAGCAGTTACCGGGGGAGCTCCTACAATGAGCAGTTCTTC.

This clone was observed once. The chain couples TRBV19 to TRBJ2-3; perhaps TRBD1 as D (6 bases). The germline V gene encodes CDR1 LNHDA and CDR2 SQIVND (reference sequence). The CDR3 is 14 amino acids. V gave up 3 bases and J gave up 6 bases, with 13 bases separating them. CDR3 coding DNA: TGTGCCAGTAGTATTACCAGGGGTTTTGATACGCAGTATTTT. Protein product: CASSITRGFDTQYF.

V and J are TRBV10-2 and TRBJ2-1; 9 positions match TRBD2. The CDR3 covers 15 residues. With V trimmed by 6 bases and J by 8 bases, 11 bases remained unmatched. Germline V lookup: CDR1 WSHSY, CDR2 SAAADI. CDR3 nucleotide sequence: TGCGCCAGCAGCCAACTAGCGGGCCGGTTTGATGAGCAGTTCTTC. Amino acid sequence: CASSQLAGRFDEQFF.

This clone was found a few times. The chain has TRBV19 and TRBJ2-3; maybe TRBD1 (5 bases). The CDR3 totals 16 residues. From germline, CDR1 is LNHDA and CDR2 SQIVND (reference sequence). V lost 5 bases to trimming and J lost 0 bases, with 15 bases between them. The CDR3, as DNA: TGTGCCAGTAGTCCCCTCAAGGGGCTAAGCACAGATACGCAGTATTTT. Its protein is CASSPLKGLSTDTQYF.

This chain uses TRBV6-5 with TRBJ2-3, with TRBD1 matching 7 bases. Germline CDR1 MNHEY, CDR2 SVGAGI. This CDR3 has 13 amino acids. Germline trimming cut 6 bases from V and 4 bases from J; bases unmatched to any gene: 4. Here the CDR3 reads CASRRTGPDTQYF. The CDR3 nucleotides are TGTGCCAGCAGAAGGACAGGCCCAGATACGCAGTATTTT.

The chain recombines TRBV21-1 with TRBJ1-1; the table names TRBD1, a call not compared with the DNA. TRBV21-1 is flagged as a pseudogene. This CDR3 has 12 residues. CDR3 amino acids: CASSKVWGRAFF. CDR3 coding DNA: TGTGCCAGCAGCAAAGTTTGGGGGCGAGCTTTCTTT.

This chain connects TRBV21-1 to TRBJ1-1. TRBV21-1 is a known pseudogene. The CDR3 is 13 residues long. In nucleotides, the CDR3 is TGTGCCAGCAGCAAGACGGGGAACACTGAAGCTTTCTTT. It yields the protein CASSKTGNTEAFF.

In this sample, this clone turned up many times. DNA for the CDR3: TGTGCCAGCATCCGGGACAGGGGGCCCGGGGAGCTGTTTTTT. It codes for CASIRDRGPGELFF. The gene calls are TRBV6-5 and TRBJ2-2; 12 bases line up with TRBD1. The germline V gene encodes CDR1 MNHEY and CDR2 SVGAGI. This CDR3 comprises 14 residues. The V gene end was trimmed by 7 bases and the J gene end by 6 bases; junction bases not matched to a gene: 3.

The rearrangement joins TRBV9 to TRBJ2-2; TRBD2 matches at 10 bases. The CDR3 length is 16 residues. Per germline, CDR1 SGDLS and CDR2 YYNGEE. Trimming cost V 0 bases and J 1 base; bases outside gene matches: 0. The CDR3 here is CASSVGLAGNTGELFF. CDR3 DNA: TGTGCCAGCAGCGTAGGACTAGCGGGGAACACCGGGGAGCTGTTTTTT.

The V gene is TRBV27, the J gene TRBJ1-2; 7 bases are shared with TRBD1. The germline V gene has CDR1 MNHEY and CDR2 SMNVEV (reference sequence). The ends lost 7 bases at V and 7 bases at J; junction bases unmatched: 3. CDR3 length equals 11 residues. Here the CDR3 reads CASIHRGGYTF. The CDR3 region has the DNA TGTGCCAGCATCCACAGGGGTGGCTACACCTTC.

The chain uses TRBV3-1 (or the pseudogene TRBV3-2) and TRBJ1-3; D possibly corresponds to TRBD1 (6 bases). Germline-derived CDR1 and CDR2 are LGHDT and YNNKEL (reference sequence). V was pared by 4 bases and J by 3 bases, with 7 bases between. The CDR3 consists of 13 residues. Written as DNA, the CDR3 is TGTGCCAGCAGCCGGACAGATGGAAACACCATATATTTT. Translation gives CASSRTDGNTIYF.

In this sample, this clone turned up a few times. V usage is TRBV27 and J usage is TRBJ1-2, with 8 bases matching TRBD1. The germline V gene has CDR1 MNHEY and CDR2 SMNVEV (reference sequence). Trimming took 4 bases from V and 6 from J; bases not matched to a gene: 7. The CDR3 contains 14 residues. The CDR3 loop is CASSWAGGVDGYTF. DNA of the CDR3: TGTGCCAGCAGTTGGGCAGGGGGCGTGGATGGCTACACCTTC.

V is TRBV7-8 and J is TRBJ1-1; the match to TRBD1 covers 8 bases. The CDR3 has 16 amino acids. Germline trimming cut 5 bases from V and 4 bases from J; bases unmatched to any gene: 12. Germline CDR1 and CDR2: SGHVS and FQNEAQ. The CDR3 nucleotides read TGTGCCAGCAGCCTCATAGGACAGGGAGGACGCACTGAAGCTTTCTTT. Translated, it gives CASSLIGQGGRTEAFF.

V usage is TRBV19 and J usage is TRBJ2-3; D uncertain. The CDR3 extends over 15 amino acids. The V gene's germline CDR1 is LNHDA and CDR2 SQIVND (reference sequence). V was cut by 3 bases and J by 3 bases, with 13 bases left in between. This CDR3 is CASSMRWVGTDTQYF. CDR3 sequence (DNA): TGTGCCAGTAGTATGAGGTGGGTGGGTACAGATACGCAGTATTTT.

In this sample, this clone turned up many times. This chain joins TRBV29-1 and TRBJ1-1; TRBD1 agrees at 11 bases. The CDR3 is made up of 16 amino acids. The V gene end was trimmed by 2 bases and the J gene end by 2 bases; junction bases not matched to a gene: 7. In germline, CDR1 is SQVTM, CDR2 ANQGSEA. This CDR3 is CSVEIIGQGANTEAFF. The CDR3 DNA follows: TGCAGCGTTGAAATTATCGGACAGGGGGCCAACACTGAAGCTTTCTTT. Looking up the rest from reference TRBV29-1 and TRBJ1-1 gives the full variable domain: SAVISQKPSRDICQRGTSLTIQCQVDSQVTMMFWYRQQPGQSLTLIATANQGSEATYESGFVIDKFPISRPNLTFSTLTVSNMSPEDSSIYLCSVEIIGQGANTEAFFGQGTRLTVV.

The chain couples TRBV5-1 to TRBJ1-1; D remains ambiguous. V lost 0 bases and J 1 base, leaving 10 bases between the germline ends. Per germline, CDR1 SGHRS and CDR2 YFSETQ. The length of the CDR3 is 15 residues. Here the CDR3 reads CASSLVVAGNTEAFF. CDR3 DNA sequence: TGCGCCAGCAGCTTGGTAGTGGCAGGGAACACTGAAGCTTTCTTT.

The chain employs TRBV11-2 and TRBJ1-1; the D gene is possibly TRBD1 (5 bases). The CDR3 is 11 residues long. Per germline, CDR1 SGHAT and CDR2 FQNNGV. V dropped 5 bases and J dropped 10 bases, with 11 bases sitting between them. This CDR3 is CASSTGQGAFF. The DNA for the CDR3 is TGTGCCAGCAGCACCGGCCAGGGAGCTTTCTTT.

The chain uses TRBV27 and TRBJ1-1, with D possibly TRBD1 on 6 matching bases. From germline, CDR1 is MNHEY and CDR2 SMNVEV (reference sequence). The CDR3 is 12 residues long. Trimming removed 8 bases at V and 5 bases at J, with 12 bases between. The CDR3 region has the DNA TGTGCCAGCGGGGGCTGGAGTACTGAAGCTTTCTTT. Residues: CASGGWSTEAFF.

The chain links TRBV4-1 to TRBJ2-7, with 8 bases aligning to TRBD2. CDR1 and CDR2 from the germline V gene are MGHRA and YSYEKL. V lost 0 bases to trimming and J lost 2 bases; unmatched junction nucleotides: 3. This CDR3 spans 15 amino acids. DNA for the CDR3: TGCGCCAGCAGCCAAGAAACGGGGGGGGCCTACGAGCAGTACTTC. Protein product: CASSQETGGAYEQYF.

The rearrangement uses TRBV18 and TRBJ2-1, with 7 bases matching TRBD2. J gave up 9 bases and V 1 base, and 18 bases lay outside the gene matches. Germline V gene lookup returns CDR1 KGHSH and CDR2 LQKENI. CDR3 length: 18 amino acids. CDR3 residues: CASSPQVTRGRTAGEQFF. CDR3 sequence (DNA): TGTGCCAGCTCACCACAGGTAACGCGGGGGAGAACGGCCGGTGAGCAGTTCTTC.

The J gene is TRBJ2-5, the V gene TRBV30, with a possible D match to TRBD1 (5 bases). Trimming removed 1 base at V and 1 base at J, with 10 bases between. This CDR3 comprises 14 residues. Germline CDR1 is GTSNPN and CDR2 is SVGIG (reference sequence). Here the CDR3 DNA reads TGTGCCTGGAGTGCAGACAGAATCCAAGAGACCCAGTACTTC. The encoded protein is CAWSADRIQETQYF.

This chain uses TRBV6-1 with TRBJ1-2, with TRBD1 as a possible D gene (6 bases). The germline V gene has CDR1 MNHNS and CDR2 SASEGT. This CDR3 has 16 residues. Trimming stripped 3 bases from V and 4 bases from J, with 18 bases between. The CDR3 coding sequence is TGTGCCAGCAGTGAGGGTAGCGGGGGGGCCCTCTATGGCTACACCTTC. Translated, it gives CASSEGSGGALYGYTF.

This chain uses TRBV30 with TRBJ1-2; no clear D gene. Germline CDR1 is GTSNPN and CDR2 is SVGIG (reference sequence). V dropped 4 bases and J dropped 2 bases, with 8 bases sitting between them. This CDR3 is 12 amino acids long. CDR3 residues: CAWTEQNYGYTF. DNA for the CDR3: TGTGCCTGGACCGAACAGAACTATGGCTACACCTTC. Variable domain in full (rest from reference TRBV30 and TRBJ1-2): SQTIHQWPATLVQPVGSPLSLECTVEGTSNPNLYWYRQAAGRGLQLLFYSVGIGQISSEVPQNLSASRPQDRQFILSSKKLLLSDSGFYLCAWTEQNYGYTFGSGTRLTVV.

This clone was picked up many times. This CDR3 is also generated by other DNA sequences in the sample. The CDR3 coding sequence is TGTGCCAGCAGTCCGACAGGGGACTATGGCTACACCTTC. Its protein is CASSPTGDYGYTF. V gene TRBV6-6 combines with J gene TRBJ1-2, with 8 nucleotides matching TRBD1. Trimming at V came to 5 bases and at J to 3 bases, leaving 2 bases not matched to a gene. The CDR3 is 13 residues long. From germline, CDR1 is MNHNY and CDR2 SVGAGI (reference sequence).

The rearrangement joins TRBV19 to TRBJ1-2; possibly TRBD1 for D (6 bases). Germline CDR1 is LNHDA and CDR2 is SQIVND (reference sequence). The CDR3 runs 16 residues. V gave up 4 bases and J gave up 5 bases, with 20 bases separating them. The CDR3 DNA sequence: TGTGCCAGTAGTACGGACCAGGGGAGGGTAGTATATGGCTACACCTTC. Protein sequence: CASSTDQGRVVYGYTF.

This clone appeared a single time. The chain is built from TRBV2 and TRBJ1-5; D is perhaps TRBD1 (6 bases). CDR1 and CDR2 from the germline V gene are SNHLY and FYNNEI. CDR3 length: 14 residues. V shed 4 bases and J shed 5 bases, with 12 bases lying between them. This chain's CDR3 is CASSGDNHYQPQHF. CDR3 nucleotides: TGTGCCAGCAGTGGGGACAATCACTATCAGCCCCAGCATTTT. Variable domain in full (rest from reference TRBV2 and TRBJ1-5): EPEVTQTPSHQVTQMGQEVILRCVPISNHLYFYWYRQILGQKVEFLVSFYNNEISEKSEIFDDQFSVERPDGSNFTLKIRSTKLEDSAMYFCASSGDNHYQPQHFGDGTRLSIL.